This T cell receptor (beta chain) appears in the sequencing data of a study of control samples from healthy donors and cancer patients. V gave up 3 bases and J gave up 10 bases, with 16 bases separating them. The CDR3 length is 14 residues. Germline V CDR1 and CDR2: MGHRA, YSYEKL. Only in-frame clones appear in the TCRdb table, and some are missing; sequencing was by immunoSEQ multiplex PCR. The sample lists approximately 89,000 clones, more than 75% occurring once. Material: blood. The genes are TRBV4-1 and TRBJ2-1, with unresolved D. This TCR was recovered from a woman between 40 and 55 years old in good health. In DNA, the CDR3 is TGCGCCAGCAGCCATCCCCGGACGGACGAAGAGCAGTTCTTC. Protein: CASSHPRTDEEQFF.